This T cell receptor beta chain originates from a study of cytomegalovirus exposure and HLA in healthy donors. With 2 bases removed from V and 3 bases from J, the gap between germline ends came to 13 bases. The CDR3 extends over 15 amino acids. Germline V CDR1 and CDR2: SGHTA, FQGNSA. PCR primers comprised 60 Vbeta and 13 Jbeta primers. Assay: immunoSEQ multiplex PCR; the TCRdb copy retains only in-frame clones and omits some. The sample holds about 130,000 clones, 70% to 75% seen once. The clonotype was recovered from a man aged 30-40 years in good health and CMV-seronegative. Sequencing used PBMCs. This sequence joins TRBV7-2 and TRBJ1-2; maybe TRBD1 (6 bases). The CDR3 here is CASSLSRDTYYGYTF. CDR3 in DNA: TGTGCCAGCAGCTTAAGCCGGGACACATACTATGGCTACACCTTC.